The entry below describes one T cell receptor beta chain. Original analysis: From reference gene primer amplification, estimates of nucleated cell counts were derived. The repertoire was sequenced with immunoSEQ multiplex PCR; TCRdb's copy has only in-frame clones and lacks some. The V and J calls and clone size are taken from that table; D and trimming were inferred from the DNA. Altogether more than 100,000 clones are present, around 89% being singletons, with the ten largest covering roughly 18%. J was trimmed by 1 base and V by 0 bases; bases with no gene match: 9. The CDR3 extends over 19 amino acids. Per the germline V gene, CDR1 is SGHNT and CDR2 is YYREEE (reference sequence). The sample comes from a study of blood T cell repertoires in COVID-19. Overall study context: COVID-19 samples from acute and convalescent phases originated in the United States, Italy and Spain.

This chain connects TRBV5-4 to TRBJ2-1, with TRBD2 matching over 11 bases. Sequencing used peripheral blood. The clonotype comes from a man aged 50 to 59 with active or convalescent COVID-19. CDR3 residues: CASSLVGASGGISYNEQFF. The CDR3 DNA follows: TGTGCCAGCAGCTTGGTAGGGGCTAGCGGGGGGATTTCCTACAATGAGCAGTTCTTC.